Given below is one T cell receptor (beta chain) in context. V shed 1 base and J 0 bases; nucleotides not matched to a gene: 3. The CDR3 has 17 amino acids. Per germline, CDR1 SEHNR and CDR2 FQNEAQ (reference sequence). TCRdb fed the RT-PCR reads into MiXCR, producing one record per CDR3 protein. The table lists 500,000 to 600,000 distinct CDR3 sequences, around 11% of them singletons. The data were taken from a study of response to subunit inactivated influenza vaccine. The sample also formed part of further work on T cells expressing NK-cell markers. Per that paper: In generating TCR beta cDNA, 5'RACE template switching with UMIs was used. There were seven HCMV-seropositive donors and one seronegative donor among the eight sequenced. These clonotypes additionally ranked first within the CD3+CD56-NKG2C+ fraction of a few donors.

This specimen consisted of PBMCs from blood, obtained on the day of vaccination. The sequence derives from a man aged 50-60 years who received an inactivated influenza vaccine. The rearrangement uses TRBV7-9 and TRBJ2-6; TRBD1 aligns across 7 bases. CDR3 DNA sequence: TGTGCCAGCAGCTTAGGGACAGGTCGCTCTGGGGCCAACGTCCTGACTTTC. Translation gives CASSLGTGRSGANVLTF.